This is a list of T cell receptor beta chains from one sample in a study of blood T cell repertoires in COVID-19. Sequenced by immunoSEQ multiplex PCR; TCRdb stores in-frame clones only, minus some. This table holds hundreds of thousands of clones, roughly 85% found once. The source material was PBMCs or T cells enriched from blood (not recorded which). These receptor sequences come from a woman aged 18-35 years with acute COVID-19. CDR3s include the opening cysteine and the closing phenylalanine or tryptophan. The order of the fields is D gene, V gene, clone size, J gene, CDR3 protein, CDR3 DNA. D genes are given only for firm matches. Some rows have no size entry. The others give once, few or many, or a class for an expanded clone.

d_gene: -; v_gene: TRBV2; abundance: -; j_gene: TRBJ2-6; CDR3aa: CATTSGANVLTF; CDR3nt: TGTGCCACCACATCTGGGGCCAACGTCCTGACTTTC
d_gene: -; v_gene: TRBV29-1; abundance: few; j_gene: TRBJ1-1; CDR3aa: CSVGKGGNTEAFF; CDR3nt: TGCAGCGTTGGCAAGGGAGGGAACACTGAAGCTTTCTTT
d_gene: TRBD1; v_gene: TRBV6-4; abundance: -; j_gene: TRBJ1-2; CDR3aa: CASSDSSGQGIGNYGYTF; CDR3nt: TGTGCCAGCAGTGACTCGAGTGGACAGGGGATAGGGAACTATGGCTACACCTTC
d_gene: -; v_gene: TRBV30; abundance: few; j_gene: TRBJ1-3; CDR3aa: CASKLGGTAGNTIYF; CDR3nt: TGTGCCTCCAAATTGGGGGGGACTGCTGGAAACACCATATATTTT
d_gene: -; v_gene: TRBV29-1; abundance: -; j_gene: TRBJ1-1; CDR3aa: CSFAKSQSNTEAFF; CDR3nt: TGCAGCTTTGCAAAGTCACAGTCGAACACTGAAGCTTTCTTT
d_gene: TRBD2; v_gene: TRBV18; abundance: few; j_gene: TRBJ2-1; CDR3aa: CASSTTAGGYNEQFF; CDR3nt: TGTGCCAGCTCAACAACAGCGGGGGGCTACAATGAGCAGTTCTTC
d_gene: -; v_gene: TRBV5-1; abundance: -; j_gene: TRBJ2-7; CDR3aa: CASSSLTSSDEQYF; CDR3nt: TGCGCCAGCAGTTCCCTGACTAGTTCCGACGAGCAGTACTTC
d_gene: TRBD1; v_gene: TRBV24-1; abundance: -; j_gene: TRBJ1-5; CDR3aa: CATSGQGLNQPQHF; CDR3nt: TGTGCCACCTCGGGACAGGGGCTTAACCAGCCCCAGCATTTT
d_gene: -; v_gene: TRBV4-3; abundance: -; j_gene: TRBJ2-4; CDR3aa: CASSQDRVAKNIQYF; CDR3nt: TGCGCCAGCAGCCAAGATCGGGTGGCCAAAAACATTCAGTACTTC
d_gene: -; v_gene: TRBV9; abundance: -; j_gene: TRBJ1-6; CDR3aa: CASSVGGGQSSNSPLHF; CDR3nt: TGTGCCAGCAGCGTGGGGGGAGGGCAGAGCTCTAATTCACCCCTCCACTTT
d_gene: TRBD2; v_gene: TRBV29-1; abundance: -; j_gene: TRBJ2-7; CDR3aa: CSVLAGGAYEQYF; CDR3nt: TGCAGCGTTCTAGCGGGAGGGGCCTACGAGCAGTACTTC
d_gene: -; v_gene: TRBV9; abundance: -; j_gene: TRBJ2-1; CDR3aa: CASSIGGQLNEQFF; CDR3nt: TGTGCCAGCAGCATAGGGGGACAACTCAATGAGCAGTTCTTC
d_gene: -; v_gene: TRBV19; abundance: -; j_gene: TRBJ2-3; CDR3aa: CASSGQSSTDTQYF; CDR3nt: TGTGCCAGTAGCGGACAGTCTAGCACAGATACGCAGTATTTT
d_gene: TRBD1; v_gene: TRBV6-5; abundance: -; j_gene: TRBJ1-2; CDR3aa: CASSYATDRGGYTF; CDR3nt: TGTGCCAGCAGTTACGCAACTGACAGGGGTGGCTACACCTTC
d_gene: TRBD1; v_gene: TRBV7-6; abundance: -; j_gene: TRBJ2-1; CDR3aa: CASSFPGQHNEQFF; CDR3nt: TGTGCCAGCAGCTTTCCGGGACAGCACAATGAGCAGTTCTTC
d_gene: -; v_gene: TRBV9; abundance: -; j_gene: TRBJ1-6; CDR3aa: CASSGQGGNSPLHF; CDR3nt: TGTGCCAGCAGCGGCCAGGGTGGCAATTCACCCCTCCACTTT
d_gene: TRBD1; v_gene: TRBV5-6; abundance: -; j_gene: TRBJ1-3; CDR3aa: CASSLYRGGNTIYF; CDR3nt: TGTGCCAGCAGCTTGTACAGGGGAGGAAACACCATATATTTT
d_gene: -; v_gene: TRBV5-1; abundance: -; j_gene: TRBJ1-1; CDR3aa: CASSLEGLGHPEAFF; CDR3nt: TGCGCCAGCAGCTTGGAGGGGCTAGGGCATCCTGAAGCTTTCTTT
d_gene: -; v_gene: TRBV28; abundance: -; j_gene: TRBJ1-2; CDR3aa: CASSSGGNYGYTF; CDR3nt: TGTGCCAGCAGTTCCGGAGGCAACTATGGCTACACCTTC
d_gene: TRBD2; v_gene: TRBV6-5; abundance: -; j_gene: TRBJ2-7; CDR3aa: CASSSTATSGAYEQYF; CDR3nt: TGTGCCAGCAGTTCCACGGCGACTAGCGGAGCCTACGAGCAGTACTTC
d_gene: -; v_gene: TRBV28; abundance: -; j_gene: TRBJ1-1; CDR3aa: CASSPPEGAAEAFF; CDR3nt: TGTGCCAGCAGTCCCCCCGAAGGGGCGGCTGAAGCTTTCTTT